The sequence of this T cell receptor (beta chain) was determined in a study of CD8+ T cells in alopecia areata. Study-wide findings and caveats: Alopecia totalis/universalis scalp especially showed more expanded CD8+ clones than normal scalp. Many expanded lesional clones persisted in scalp and blood during tofacitinib.

The CDR3 is 14 residues long. V lost 6 bases to trimming and J lost 6 bases, with 15 bases between them. The V gene's germline CDR1 is MGHDK and CDR2 SYGVNS. Extracted from the samples, RNA was reverse transcribed into cDNA to serve as the sequencing template. The protocol was immunoSEQ multiplex PCR, while the TCRdb copy is restricted to in-frame clones and leaves out a portion. The profile shows approximately 200,000 clones, around two fifths of them singletons. Concerning this clone: The antigen is undetermined.

The treatment denotes: oral pan-JAK inhibitor, 5-10 mg twice daily. From alopecia areata patients, lesional scalp punch biopsies and peripheral blood were collected. The source of this sequence is a human donor with alopecia areata. This chain uses TRBV25-1 with TRBJ2-1; no definite D call. The specimen was CD4+ T cells sorted from blood, collected around week 36, from a patient treated with tofacitinib. DNA for the CDR3: TGTGCCAGCAGCACTCGAGGACCTACCAATGAGCAGTTCTTC. Translating it yields CASSTRGPTNEQFF.